Shown below are 18 T cell receptor beta chains from a single sample sequenced in a study of shared clonotypes between healthy human individuals. Profiled with immunoSEQ multiplex PCR; TCRdb holds only in-frame clones, not every one. Of roughly 1,100,000 clones listed, approximately 70% are singletons. The sequenced sample consisted of memory CD4+ T cells sorted from blood. Described subset: CD45RA-negative fraction. The receptors come from a man younger than 30 in good health.

The chain has TRBV30 and TRBJ1-2; D ambiguous. This CDR3 has 16 residues. Between the trimmed V and J ends, which lost 1 base and 1 base, there was a span of 16 bases. From germline, CDR1 is GTSNPN and CDR2 SVGIG (reference sequence). Written as DNA, the CDR3 is TGTGCCTGGAGTGCCTCTGAGGGCAGATTTAACTATGGCTACACCTTC. The encoded protein is CAWSASEGRFNYGYTF.

CDR3 loop: CASSEAAGGQGEQFF. Written as DNA, the CDR3 is TGTGCCAGCAGTGAAGCGGCGGGGGGGCAAGGTGAGCAGTTCTTC. The chain recombines TRBV6-1 with TRBJ2-1; TRBD2 matches at 9 bases. The J segment lost 9 bases and the V segment lost 0 bases, leaving 6 bases of the junction unmatched. Germline loops: CDR1 MNHNS, CDR2 SASEGT. The CDR3 contains 15 residues.

V and J are TRBV18 and TRBJ2-6, with D unclear. Looked up from germline, CDR1 is KGHSH and CDR2 is LQKENI. Trimming pared 6 bases from V and 0 bases from J, leaving 6 bases between. CDR3 size: 14 residues. The CDR3 DNA reads TGTGCCAGCTCGGCGTCCTCTGGGGCCAACGTCCTGACTTTC. This gives the protein CASSASSGANVLTF. Full variable domain (remainder filled in from reference TRBV18 and TRBJ2-6): NAGVMQNPRHLVRRRGQEARLRCSPMKGHSHVYWYRQLPEEGLKFMVYLQKENIIDESGMPKERFSAEFPKEGPSILRIQQVVRGDSAAYFCASSASSGANVLTFGAGSRLTVL.

The V call is TRBV18, the J call TRBJ2-7, with 7 bases identical to TRBD1. V was pared by 5 bases and J by 2 bases, with 3 bases of the junction left unmatched. Germline V lookup: CDR1 KGHSH, CDR2 LQKENI. This CDR3 is 13 amino acids long. The CDR3 DNA sequence: TGTGCCAGCTCAAGGGGACAGCCCTACGAGCAGTACTTC. Translation: CASSRGQPYEQYF.

This clone was seen only a few times. This chain joins TRBV27 and TRBJ2-2, with D possibly called TRBD1 or TRBD2 (5 bases each). The V gene lost 5 bases and the J gene lost 4 bases, with 14 bases spanning the gap. Germline-derived CDR1 and CDR2 are MNHEY and SMNVEV (reference sequence). The CDR3 length is 15 residues. The DNA for the CDR3 is TGTGCCAGCAGTCCCGGGGCTTCGGGCACCGGGGAGCTGTTTTTT. Protein product: CASSPGASGTGELFF.

This chain connects TRBV6-1 to TRBJ1-2; D is unresolved. The CDR3 is 12 residues long. Germline V gene lookup returns CDR1 MNHNS and CDR2 SASEGT. Trimming stripped 6 bases from V and 8 bases from J, with 13 bases between. CDR3 DNA sequence: TGTGCCAGCAGGCCAGAAAAAACGGGCTACACCTTC. Its protein is CASRPEKTGYTF.

As concerns this clone: A much bigger clone sits one base away, suggesting this may be a read error. The CDR3 DNA reads TGTGCCAGCAGCTTAGATGGGAATCAGCCCCAGCATTTT. The encoded protein is CASSLDGNQPQHF. The chain carries TRBV7-9 and TRBJ1-5; D remains unclear. The germline V gene encodes CDR1 SEHNR and CDR2 FQNEAQ (reference sequence). V was clipped by 1 base and J by 4 bases, with 5 bases between them. There are 13 residues in the CDR3.

The CDR3 spells CASSLGHTDTEAFF. CDR3 nucleotides: TGCGCCAGCAGCTTGGGACATACGGACACTGAAGCTTTCTTT. This sequence joins TRBV5-1 and TRBJ1-1; D is uncertain. Per the germline V gene, CDR1 is SGHRS and CDR2 is YFSETQ. CDR3 length: 14 residues. The V end was cut by 0 bases, the J end by 3 bases, with 9 bases between. Full variable domain (missing parts from reference TRBV5-1 and TRBJ1-1): KAGVTQTPRYLIKTRGQQVTLSCSPISGHRSVSWYQQTPGQGLQFLFEYFSETQRNKGNFPGRFSGRQFSNSRSEMNVSTLELGDSALYLCASSLGHTDTEAFFGQGTRLTVV.

The chain has TRBV5-1 and TRBJ2-6; no firm D call. The CDR3 totals 15 residues. CDR1 is SGHRS, CDR2 YFSETQ, per germline. Trimming took off 3 bases at V and 2 bases at J, with 9 bases between the two ends. This CDR3 is CASSSLMTGANVLTF. In nucleotides, the CDR3 is TGCGCCAGCAGCTCATTGATGACTGGGGCCAACGTCCTGACTTTC.

The chain carries TRBV9 and TRBJ2-6, with 8 bases matching TRBD1. V gave up 5 bases and J gave up 4 bases; unmatched junction bases: 8. The CDR3 extends over 16 amino acids. Germline V gives CDR1 SGDLS, CDR2 YYNGEE. As DNA, the CDR3 is TGTGCCAGCAGGGGACAGGCCGCGGCAGGGGCCAACGTCCTGACTTTC. It yields the protein CASRGQAAAGANVLTF. The full variable domain, with the rest looked up from reference TRBV9 and TRBJ2-6, is DSGVTQTPKHLITATGQRVTLRCSPRSGDLSVYWYQQSLDQGLQFLIQYYNGEERAKGNILERFSAQQFPDLHSELNLSSLELGDSALYFCASRGQAAAGANVLTFGAGSRLTVL.

This rearrangement joins TRBV19 to TRBJ1-5; no reliable D call. Germline CDR1 and CDR2: LNHDA and SQIVND (reference sequence). Between the trimmed V and J ends, which lost 2 bases and 7 bases, there was a span of 9 bases. The CDR3 consists of 13 residues. This CDR3 is CASSILGRQPQHF. For the CDR3, the DNA is TGTGCCAGTAGTATATTAGGGAGGCAGCCCCAGCATTTT.

V gene TRBV7-9 combines with J gene TRBJ2-2; 8 positions agree with TRBD1. Trimming removed 1 base from V and 5 bases from J; junction bases left unmatched: 3. CDR1 is SEHNR and CDR2 is FQNEAQ in the germline V gene (reference sequence). The CDR3 consists of 15 residues. The DNA for the CDR3 is TGTGCCAGCAGCTTAGGCAGGGGGCGGACCGGGGAGCTGTTTTTT. Translating it yields CASSLGRGRTGELFF.

This clone was seen a few times. The V call is TRBV28, the J call TRBJ1-6; D uncertain. The CDR3 has 12 amino acids. Germline V lookup: CDR1 MDHEN, CDR2 SYDVKM. V was clipped by 1 base and J by 5 bases, with 0 bases between them. The DNA of the CDR3 is TGTGCCAGCAGTTTATATAATTCACCCCTCCACTTT. Amino acid sequence: CASSLYNSPLHF.

This chain links TRBV10-1 with TRBJ1-1, with 7 bases matching TRBD1. Germline lookup yields CDR1 WNHNN and CDR2 SYGVQD (reference sequence). Trimming at V came to 3 bases and at J to 6 bases, leaving 7 bases not matched to a gene. The CDR3 covers 14 residues. CDR3 loop: CASSDRQGMAEAFF. CDR3 bases: TGCGCCAGCAGTGATAGACAGGGAATGGCTGAAGCTTTCTTT.

V gene TRBV7-8 combines with J gene TRBJ2-7; TRBD2 matches 10 bases. J lost 7 bases, V lost 6 bases, and 9 bases had no gene match. Germline CDR1 SGHVS, CDR2 FQNEAQ. The CDR3 covers 14 residues. CDR3 sequence (DNA): TGTGCCAGCAGATTACGAAGCGGGAGGGGGGAGCAGTACTTC. It specifies CASRLRSGRGEQYF.

The chain employs TRBV5-1 and TRBJ1-1; possible D gene TRBD1, 6 bases. Looked up from germline, CDR1 is SGHRS and CDR2 is YFSETQ. V was clipped by 3 bases and J by 1 base, with 16 bases between them. The CDR3 loop spans 16 amino acids. This CDR3 is CASSWNAVGGNTEAFF. CDR3 nucleotide sequence: TGCGCCAGCAGCTGGAACGCGGTAGGGGGGAACACTGAAGCTTTCTTT. The complete variable domain, with remaining parts taken from reference TRBV5-1 and TRBJ1-1, reads KAGVTQTPRYLIKTRGQQVTLSCSPISGHRSVSWYQQTPGQGLQFLFEYFSETQRNKGNFPGRFSGRQFSNSRSEMNVSTLELGDSALYLCASSWNAVGGNTEAFFGQGTRLTVV.

The chain is built from TRBV29-1 and TRBJ2-6; unclear D gene. V shed 6 bases and J shed 1 base, with 13 bases lying between them. Germline assignment: CDR1 SQVTM and CDR2 ANQGSEA. The CDR3 covers 15 residues. The chain's CDR3 is CSVLLTRSGANVLTF. CDR3 nucleotides: TGCAGCGTACTCTTGACACGTTCTGGGGCCAACGTCCTGACTTTC.

V gene TRBV5-6 combines with J gene TRBJ1-2; the D gene is possibly TRBD1 (6 bases). The CDR3 length is 17 residues. The V end was cut by 1 base, the J end by 5 bases, with 21 bases between. Germline V gene data show CDR1 as SGHDT and CDR2 as YYEEEE. The DNA of the CDR3 is TGTGCCAGCAGCTTGAGGGGCCGGAGGGACACGCTATATGGCTACACCTTC. Translating gives CASSLRGRRDTLYGYTF.